This paragraph reports one T cell receptor (beta chain). Its antigen is still unknown. The data were produced by immunoSEQ multiplex PCR, yet TCRdb's version contains in-frame clones alone and is incomplete. The sample has fewer than 30,000 clones, around 83% seen once. This record belongs to a study of lymphopenia after photon versus proton radiotherapy. The CDR3 loop spans 13 amino acids. CDR1 GTSNPN and CDR2 SVGIG come from the germline V gene (reference sequence). Deletions cut 0 bases from V and 8 bases from J, with 13 bases between. Study outcomes and limitations: After lymphocyte nadir, photon-treated repertoires showed oligoclonal expansion, especially CD8+ Temra. Larger post-nadir TCR diversity loss correlated inversely with survival in deceased patients. Authors raise, but do not show, better survival with proton therapy.

V and J are TRBV30 and TRBJ1-1, with TRBD1 as a possible D gene (5 bases). This sequence originates from a woman in her forties or fifties with pancreatic cancer. Here the sequenced sample was peripheral blood, taken from a patient treated with photon-based radiotherapy. The CDR3 is CAWSVGAAREAFF. The CDR3 DNA sequence: TGTGCCTGGAGTGTAGGGGCGGCCCGGGAAGCTTTCTTT.